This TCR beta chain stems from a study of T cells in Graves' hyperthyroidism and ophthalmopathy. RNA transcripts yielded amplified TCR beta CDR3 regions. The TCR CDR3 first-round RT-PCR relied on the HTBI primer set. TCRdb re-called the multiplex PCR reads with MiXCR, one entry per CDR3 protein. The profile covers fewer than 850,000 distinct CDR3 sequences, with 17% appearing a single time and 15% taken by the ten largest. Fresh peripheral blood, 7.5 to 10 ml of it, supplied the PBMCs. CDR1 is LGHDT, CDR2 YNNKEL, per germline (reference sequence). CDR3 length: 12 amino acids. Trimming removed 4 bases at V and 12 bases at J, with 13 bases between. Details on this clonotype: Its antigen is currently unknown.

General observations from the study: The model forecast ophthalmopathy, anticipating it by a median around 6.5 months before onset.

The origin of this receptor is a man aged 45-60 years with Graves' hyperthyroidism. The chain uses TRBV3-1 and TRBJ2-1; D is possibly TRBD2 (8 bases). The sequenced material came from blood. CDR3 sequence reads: CASSPGGTRQFF. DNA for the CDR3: TGTGCCAGCAGCCCAGGGGGGACTAGGCAGTTCTTC.